This TCR beta chain was captured in a study of shared clonotypes between healthy human individuals. Germline values: CDR1 GTSNPN, CDR2 SVGIG (reference sequence). V was clipped by 3 bases and J by 6 bases, with 19 bases between them. The CDR3 length is 15 residues. Per the original data handling: Without quality scores, immunoSEQ junctional reads could not be filtered like full-length reads. Assay used: immunoSEQ multiplex PCR; TCRdb lists only in-frame clones, some missing. The V and J calls and clone size come from that table; D and trimming were worked out from the DNA. This sample has over 850,000 clones, with more than 75% found just once. Nashville, Tennessee was home to all donors, each a Caucasian adult.

Sequenced material: memory CD4+ T cells from PBMCs. Subset specified: CD45RA-negative fraction. The rearrangement uses TRBV30 and TRBJ2-3, with D maybe TRBD1 (5 bases). This sequence was found in a man aged 18 to 35 in good health. Some clones in this sample may be carry-over from other donors' samples. The CDR3 DNA sequence: TGTGCCTGGAGAGCCCCAGGGTCCGCATCCGATACGCAGTATTTT. It is translated as CAWRAPGSASDTQYF.